A single sample is the source of the 13 T cell receptor beta chains below, sequenced in a study of graft-versus-host responses after intestinal transplantation. Data came from immunoSEQ multiplex PCR; TCRdb stores just in-frame clones and leaves some out. Among about 1,000 clones, under 90% were seen once, and the ten largest hold around a sixth. Investigators treated the graft tissue so that it released intraepithelial and lamina propria lymphocytes. The specimen was ileum tissue, collected 109 to 110 days after intestinal transplant. These receptors originate from a human patient who received an intestinal transplant, so some T cells may come from the graft donor.

The chain employs TRBV6-6 and TRBJ1-2; no firm D call. V gave up 4 bases and J gave up 0 bases, with 9 bases separating them. The CDR3 loop spans 14 amino acids. Germline-derived CDR1 and CDR2 are MNHNY and SVGAGI (reference sequence). This CDR3 reads CASSSERANYGYTF. For the CDR3, the DNA is TGTGCCAGCAGTTCCGAGAGGGCTAACTATGGCTACACCTTC.

The V call is TRBV4-1, the J call TRBJ2-3; the D gene is possibly TRBD2 (6 bases). Germline V gene sequence: CDR1 MGHRA, CDR2 YSYEKL. V lost 1 base, J lost 1 base, and 9 bases lay in between. The length of the CDR3 is 15 residues. The CDR3, as DNA: TGCGCCAGCAGCCAAGGCCAGCGGGGCACAGATACGCAGTATTTT. This translates into CASSQGQRGTDTQYF.

The chain uses TRBV6-5 and TRBJ1-5; 7 nucleotides agree with TRBD1. J was trimmed by 4 bases and V by 2 bases; bases with no gene match: 5. Germline CDR1 reads MNHEY; CDR2 reads SVGAGI. The CDR3 length is 15 residues. The CDR3 reads CASSYLGQPNQPQHF. Here the CDR3 DNA reads TGTGCCAGCAGTTACCTGGGACAGCCGAATCAGCCCCAGCATTTT.

The V call is TRBV27, the J call TRBJ1-5; D not resolved. The CDR3 runs 13 residues. Germline-derived CDR1 and CDR2 are MNHEY and SMNVEV (reference sequence). The germline V and J ends were trimmed by 2 bases and 4 bases, with 6 bases remaining between them. As DNA, the CDR3 is TGTGCCAGCAGTTTAAACGAGAATCAGCCCCAGCATTTT. It is translated as CASSLNENQPQHF.

The chain has TRBV5-1 and TRBJ2-7, with 10 bases aligning to TRBD2. The CDR3 spans 18 residues. Germline V lookup: CDR1 SGHRS, CDR2 YFSETQ. V was pared by 2 bases and J by 0 bases, with 11 bases of the junction left unmatched. The CDR3 is CASSFSFSGRSGSYEQYF. The CDR3 coding sequence is TGCGCCAGCAGCTTTTCTTTTAGCGGGAGGTCGGGCTCCTACGAGCAGTACTTC. Drawing the rest from reference TRBV5-1 and TRBJ2-7, the complete variable domain is KAGVTQTPRYLIKTRGQQVTLSCSPISGHRSVSWYQQTPGQGLQFLFEYFSETQRNKGNFPGRFSGRQFSNSRSEMNVSTLELGDSALYLCASSFSFSGRSGSYEQYFGPGTRLTVT.

The chain carries TRBV29-1 and TRBJ1-1; TRBD1 is a possible D gene (5 bases). Germline V gene sequence: CDR1 SQVTM, CDR2 ANQGSEA. Trimming removed 7 bases from V and 0 bases from J, with 6 bases in between. CDR3 size: 11 residues. The CDR3 loop is CSAQVNTEAFF. The CDR3 DNA follows: TGCAGCGCACAGGTGAACACTGAAGCTTTCTTT.

The V call is TRBV7-2, the J call TRBJ2-7, with TRBD1 matching 8 bases. Germline V gene sequence: CDR1 SGHTA, CDR2 FQGNSA. This CDR3 region has 15 residues. V was clipped by 4 bases and J by 3 bases; unmatched bases: 8. The DNA of the CDR3 is TGTGCCAGCAGCTCCGGGACAGGACGGGACTACGAGCAGTACTTC. Translated, it gives CASSSGTGRDYEQYF.

The J gene is TRBJ2-1, the V gene TRBV30, with D possibly matching TRBD2 (6 bases). With 4 bases removed from V and 8 bases from J, the gap between germline ends came to 18 bases. Per the germline V gene, CDR1 is GTSNPN and CDR2 is SVGIG (reference sequence). CDR3 length: 14 residues. CDR3 nucleotides: TGTGCCTGGACCCCCACTAGCAAGGTAGATGAGCAGTTCTTC. Protein product: CAWTPTSKVDEQFF.

V is TRBV5-8 and J is TRBJ1-2; D perhaps matches TRBD1 (5 bases). Germline V gene data show CDR1 as SGHTS and CDR2 as YDEGEE. The CDR3 sequence is 14 residues long. V lost 0 bases and J lost 3, with 9 bases in between. CDR3 protein: CASSLATEDYGYTF. Here the CDR3 DNA reads TGTGCCAGCAGCTTGGCGACAGAGGACTATGGCTACACCTTC. The variable domain in full, with the rest retrieved from reference TRBV5-8 and TRBJ1-2, is EAGVTQSPTHLIKTRGQQATLRCSPISGHTSVYWYQQALGLGLQFLLWYDEGEERNRGNFPPRFSGRQFPNYSSELNVNALELEDSALYLCASSLATEDYGYTFGSGTRLTVV.

The V gene is TRBV7-9, the J gene TRBJ2-1; D not resolved. The CDR3 consists of 16 residues. Trimming cost V 5 bases and J 4 bases, with 18 bases left between them. The V gene's germline CDR1 is SEHNR and CDR2 FQNEAQ (reference sequence). The CDR3 DNA is TGTGCCAGCAGCCCCCCACATGTTAGGGCGTACAATGAGCAGTTCTTC. As protein: CASSPPHVRAYNEQFF.

This sequence joins TRBV5-1 and TRBJ1-2; 11 nucleotides agree with TRBD1. Germline lookup yields CDR1 SGHRS and CDR2 YFSETQ. The CDR3 has 12 residues. V trimming: 3 bases; J trimming: 8 bases; junction bases outside the gene matches: 0. The CDR3 loop is CASSWTGGGYTF. The CDR3 coding sequence is TGCGCCAGCAGCTGGACAGGGGGCGGCTACACCTTC.

The chain combines TRBV27 with TRBJ1-2; D call uncertain. The CDR3 runs 14 residues. Germline lookup yields CDR1 MNHEY and CDR2 SMNVEV (reference sequence). The germline V and J ends were trimmed by 5 bases and 2 bases, with 12 bases remaining between them. CDR3 amino acids: CASSALDGNYGYTF. The CDR3 coding sequence is TGTGCCAGCAGTGCCCTGGACGGAAACTATGGCTACACCTTC.

V gene TRBV7-9 combines with J gene TRBJ2-7; either TRBD1 or TRBD2 may fit D (5 bases each). Trimming took 5 bases from V and 2 from J, leaving 16 bases between them. Germline V CDR1 and CDR2: SEHNR, FQNEAQ (reference sequence). The CDR3 spans 15 residues. DNA for the CDR3: TGTGCCAGCAGCGAGGAGGCAGGGTGGGCCTACGAGCAGTACTTC. Translated, it gives CASSEEAGWAYEQYF.